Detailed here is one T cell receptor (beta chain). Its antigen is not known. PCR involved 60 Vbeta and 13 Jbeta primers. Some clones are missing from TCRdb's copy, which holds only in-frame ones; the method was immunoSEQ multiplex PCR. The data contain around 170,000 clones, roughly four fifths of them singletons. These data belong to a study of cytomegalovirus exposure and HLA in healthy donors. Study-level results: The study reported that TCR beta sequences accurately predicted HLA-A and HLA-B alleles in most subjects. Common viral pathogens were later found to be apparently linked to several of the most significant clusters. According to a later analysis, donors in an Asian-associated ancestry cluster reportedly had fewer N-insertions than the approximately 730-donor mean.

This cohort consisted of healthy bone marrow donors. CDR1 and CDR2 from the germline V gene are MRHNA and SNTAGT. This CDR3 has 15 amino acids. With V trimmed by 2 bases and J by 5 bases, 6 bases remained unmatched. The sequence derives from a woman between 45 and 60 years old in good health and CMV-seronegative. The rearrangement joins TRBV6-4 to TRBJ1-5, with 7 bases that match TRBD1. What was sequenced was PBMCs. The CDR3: CASSDKGAEDQPQHF. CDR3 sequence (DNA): TGTGCCAGCAGTGACAAGGGGGCGGAGGATCAGCCCCAGCATTTT.